This TCR beta chain was sequenced for a study of cytomegalovirus exposure and HLA in healthy donors. Overall study context: Unique TCRs numbering roughly 80 million, obtained from HLA-typed donors, made up an early data release.

The study, taken as a whole, reports: High sensitivity and specificity were reportedly achieved when the classifier diagnosed cytomegalovirus status. Analyzed later, association rates of TCRs varied across HLA loci, with DRB1 most and HLA-C fewest.

Remarks on this clone: Its matching antigen is unknown.

Germline CDR1 MGHRA, CDR2 YSYEKL. The V and J ends lost 3 bases and 0 bases, in that order; junction bases with no gene match: 7. The CDR3 has 17 residues. Vbeta (60) and Jbeta (13) primers were used in the PCR. The data were produced by immunoSEQ multiplex PCR, yet TCRdb's version contains in-frame clones alone and is incomplete. Of some 150,000 clones listed, about four fifths are singletons. Material: PBMCs. The chain employs TRBV4-1 and TRBJ2-2, with TRBD1 identical over 7 bases. The origin of this receptor is a woman aged 18-35 years in good health and CMV-seronegative. CDR3 in DNA: TGCGCCAGCAGCCATGCCCGGACAGGCGCGAACACCGGGGAGCTGTTTTTT. Protein product: CASSHARTGANTGELFF.